Shown below are 29 T cell receptor beta chains from a single sample sequenced in a study of cytomegalovirus exposure and HLA in healthy donors. Method: immunoSEQ multiplex PCR; TCRdb's copy keeps in-frame clones and lacks some. The profile covers 110,000 to 150,000 clones, with over 90% appearing a single time and less than 2% taken by the ten largest. Sequencing was performed on PBMCs. These receptor sequences come from a man between 18 and 35 years old in good health and CMV-seropositive.

This chain links TRBV9 with TRBJ2-5; 7 bases align to TRBD1. Germline CDR1 and CDR2: SGDLS and YYNGEE. The CDR3 runs to 16 residues. The trim removed 0 bases at V and 1 base at J, leaving 6 bases unmatched. CDR3: CASSVVEGGLQETQYF. The CDR3 bases are TGTGCCAGCAGCGTAGTGGAAGGGGGCCTCCAAGAGACCCAGTACTTC.

The V and J genes are TRBV5-6 and TRBJ2-4; D remains unclear. The V gene's germline CDR1 is SGHDT and CDR2 YYEEEE. The germline V and J ends were trimmed by 4 bases and 8 bases, with 10 bases remaining between them. This CDR3 is 12 amino acids long. The CDR3, as DNA: TGTGCCAGCAGCCTTCGCGCCGACATTCAGTACTTC. Its translation is CASSLRADIQYF. Based on the CDR3 plus reference TRBV5-6 and TRBJ2-4, the full variable domain is DAGVTQSPTHLIKTRGQQVTLRCSPKSGHDTVSWYQQALGQGPQFIFQYYEEEERQRGNFPDRFSGHQFPNYSSELNVNALLLGDSALYLCASSLRADIQYFGAGTRLSVL.

The V call is TRBV6-6, the J call TRBJ1-5, with D tentatively TRBD1 (5 bases). Per the germline V gene, CDR1 is MNHNY and CDR2 is SVGAGI (reference sequence). This CDR3 comprises 15 residues. The V end was cut by 6 bases, the J end by 7 bases, with 19 bases between. The CDR3 coding sequence is TGTGCCAGCAGCATGGGCCAGGGCGTTCGGCAGCCCCAGCATTTT. Amino acids: CASSMGQGVRQPQHF.

The gene calls are TRBV23-1 and TRBJ1-4; D is perhaps TRBD1 (5 bases). TRBV23-1 is annotated as an ORF whose role is uncertain. CDR3 size: 15 residues. The V gene lost 4 bases and the J gene lost 4 bases, with 13 bases spanning the gap. The chain's CDR3 is CASSRATAFNEKLFF. The CDR3 nucleotides are TGCGCCAGCAGTCGAGCGACAGCCTTTAATGAAAAACTGTTTTTT.

This chain joins TRBV11-2 and TRBJ2-7, with a possible D match to TRBD1 (6 bases). This CDR3 is 13 amino acids long. V was clipped by 6 bases and J by 5 bases, with 14 bases between them. Per the germline V gene, CDR1 is SGHAT and CDR2 is FQNNGV. CDR3 coding DNA: TGTGCCAGCAGTTACCGACAGGTGAACGAGCAGTACTTC. Protein product: CASSYRQVNEQYF.

The chain uses TRBV4-1 and TRBJ1-5; 8 positions match TRBD1. Germline V lookup: CDR1 MGHRA, CDR2 YSYEKL. Trimming took 1 base from V and 0 from J; bases not matched to a gene: 8. This CDR3 contains 18 residues. Here the CDR3 reads CASSQGYFGTGSNQPQHF. The CDR3 DNA follows: TGCGCCAGCAGCCAAGGTTACTTCGGGACAGGTAGCAATCAGCCCCAGCATTTT.

V usage is TRBV27 and J usage is TRBJ2-2; tentative D call: TRBD1 (5 bases). From germline, CDR1 is MNHEY and CDR2 SMNVEV (reference sequence). V dropped 2 bases and J dropped 1 base, with 14 bases sitting between them. The length of the CDR3 is 17 residues. The CDR3 DNA follows: TGTGCCAGCAGTTTAATGTATAGGGGCGGGAACACCGGGGAGCTGTTTTTT. This gives the protein CASSLMYRGGNTGELFF.

Remarks on this clone: The sample holds other DNA sequences that translate to the same CDR3. This chain uses TRBV10-3 with TRBJ2-5; a possible D gene is TRBD1 (6 bases). The CDR3 length is 14 residues. V gave up 0 bases and J gave up 2 bases, with 7 bases separating them. Germline CDR1 reads ENHRY; CDR2 reads SYGVKD. This chain's CDR3 is CAISESRGQETQYF. DNA of the CDR3: TGTGCCATCAGTGAGTCGAGGGGGCAAGAGACCCAGTACTTC.

DNA of the CDR3: TGTGCCAGCAGTTTATCAGACAGGGGGCGGCCCTACGAGCAGTACTTC. This encodes CASSLSDRGRPYEQYF. V gene TRBV27 combines with J gene TRBJ2-7; TRBD1 matches at 10 bases. CDR1 and CDR2 from the germline V gene are MNHEY and SMNVEV (reference sequence). The CDR3 has 16 residues. Losses at the gene ends were 0 bases for V and 2 bases for J; bases not matched to a gene: 4.

J is TRBJ2-7 and V is TRBV5-4, with 14 bases matching TRBD2. The CDR3 is 15 amino acids. Germline CDR1 reads SGHNT; CDR2 reads YYREEE (reference sequence). The J segment lost 6 bases and the V segment lost 4 bases, leaving 6 bases of the junction unmatched. The CDR3, as DNA: TGTGCCAGCAGCCCCCCCGGGACTAGCGGGAGCGAGCAGTACTTC. It codes for CASSPPGTSGSEQYF.

The chain uses TRBV4-1 and TRBJ2-1, with TRBD2 matching 8 bases. V dropped 7 bases and J dropped 4; count of bases not matched to a gene: 12. CDR1 is MGHRA and CDR2 is YSYEKL in the germline V gene. This CDR3 comprises 16 residues. CDR3 nucleotide sequence: TGCGCCAGCAAGGTGGGACTAGAAGGGAAATACAATGAGCAGTTCTTC. Protein sequence: CASKVGLEGKYNEQFF.

The V gene is TRBV10-3, the J gene TRBJ1-4, with D tentatively TRBD1 (6 bases). Trimming took off 2 bases at V and 5 bases at J, with 9 bases between the two ends. The CDR3 is 14 amino acids. Germline lookup yields CDR1 ENHRY and CDR2 SYGVKD. DNA for the CDR3: TGTGCCATCAGTGAGGGACAGCCAAATGAAAAACTGTTTTTT. Amino acids: CAISEGQPNEKLFF.

This clone was observed a single time. This chain joins TRBV15 and TRBJ1-5; D call uncertain. Germline CDR1 reads LNHNV; CDR2 reads YYDKDF (reference sequence). V lost 5 bases, J lost 4 bases, and 6 bases lay in between. This CDR3 comprises 12 residues. Here the CDR3 reads CATSPMNQPQHF. The CDR3 DNA reads as TGTGCCACCAGCCCTATGAATCAGCCCCAGCATTTT.

V usage is TRBV5-1 and J usage is TRBJ2-1, with 9 bases matching TRBD1. Germline-derived CDR1 and CDR2 are SGHRS and YFSETQ. CDR3 length: 15 amino acids. V lost 4 bases and J lost 8; bases outside the gene matches: 10. The DNA for the CDR3 is TGCGCCAGCAGCCCGGGACAGGGAGGGGCCGATGAGCAGTTCTTC. It encodes CASSPGQGGADEQFF. Using reference TRBV5-1 and TRBJ2-1 for the parts outside the CDR3, the full variable domain is KAGVTQTPRYLIKTRGQQVTLSCSPISGHRSVSWYQQTPGQGLQFLFEYFSETQRNKGNFPGRFSGRQFSNSRSEMNVSTLELGDSALYLCASSPGQGGADEQFFGPGTRLTVL.

This chain connects TRBV29-1 to TRBJ2-7; 8 bases map to TRBD1. This CDR3 contains 13 residues. The V gene's germline CDR1 is SQVTM and CDR2 ANQGSEA. J lost 1 base, V lost 7 bases, and 6 bases had no gene match. CDR3 region: CSGGQGPSYEQYF. The CDR3 DNA sequence: TGCAGCGGAGGACAGGGTCCTTCCTACGAGCAGTACTTC.

The rearrangement uses TRBV9 and TRBJ1-3; no firm D call. In germline, CDR1 is SGDLS, CDR2 YYNGEE. V was cut by 3 bases and J by 0 bases, with 10 bases left in between. The CDR3 covers 15 residues. The CDR3 loop is CASSDRRSSGNTIYF. CDR3 coding DNA: TGTGCCAGCAGCGACCGACGGAGCTCTGGAAACACCATATATTTT.

The CDR3 DNA reads as TGTGCCAGCAGCTTAGTCGGTTCTCCGGGTAGCACAGATACGCAGTATTTT. Its translation is CASSLVGSPGSTDTQYF. The chain is built from TRBV11-2 and TRBJ2-3; no reliable D call. Germline CDR1 SGHAT, CDR2 FQNNGV. CDR3 length equals 17 residues. V was clipped by 1 base and J by 0 bases, with 14 bases between them.

This chain connects TRBV27 to TRBJ2-7, with 7 nucleotides matching TRBD2. CDR1 and CDR2 (germline): MNHEY, SMNVEV (reference sequence). The CDR3 contains 12 residues. Trimming cost V 5 bases and J 3 bases; bases outside gene matches: 1. The CDR3 sequence is CASSPGGYEQYF. The CDR3 DNA is TGTGCCAGCAGTCCGGGGGGCTACGAGCAGTACTTC.

The chain carries TRBV2 and TRBJ2-7, with 7 bases matching TRBD2. Germline V gene sequence: CDR1 SNHLY, CDR2 FYNNEI. The CDR3 loop spans 13 amino acids. The trim removed 4 bases at V and 4 bases at J, leaving 4 bases unmatched. CDR3 sequence: CASSGEGRYEQYF. CDR3 sequence (DNA): TGTGCCAGCAGTGGGGAGGGGCGGTACGAGCAGTACTTC.

The chain has TRBV6-1 and TRBJ1-4, with 10 bases lining up with TRBD1. CDR1 and CDR2 (germline): MNHNS, SASEGT. This CDR3 region has 16 residues. V dropped 2 bases and J dropped 7; count of bases not matched to a gene: 7. The CDR3 DNA follows: TGTGCCAGCAGTGAATTGACAGGGGGCTTCGGTGAAAAACTGTTTTTT. This codes for CASSELTGGFGEKLFF.

V and J are TRBV5-1 and TRBJ2-1; D uncertain. This CDR3 region has 12 residues. Trimming cost V 3 bases and J 10 bases, with 11 bases left between them. Germline loops: CDR1 SGHRS, CDR2 YFSETQ. In DNA form, the CDR3 reads TGCGCCAGCAGCTCCTCCTACGGGGAGCAGTTCTTC. It translates to CASSSSYGEQFF. The variable domain in full, with the rest retrieved from reference TRBV5-1 and TRBJ2-1, is KAGVTQTPRYLIKTRGQQVTLSCSPISGHRSVSWYQQTPGQGLQFLFEYFSETQRNKGNFPGRFSGRQFSNSRSEMNVSTLELGDSALYLCASSSSYGEQFFGPGTRLTVL.

This chain links TRBV25-1 with TRBJ2-3; D not resolved. V dropped 2 bases and J dropped 0 bases, with 15 bases sitting between them. The CDR3 extends over 17 amino acids. The germline V gene encodes CDR1 MGHDK and CDR2 SYGVNS. The DNA for the CDR3 is TGTGCCAGCAGTGAACGGCGAGGCGGCTCTAGCACAGATACGCAGTATTTT. This codes for CASSERRGGSSTDTQYF.

This chain links TRBV6-6 with TRBJ2-1; tentative D call: TRBD1 (6 bases). Germline CDR1 reads MNHNY; CDR2 reads SVGAGI (reference sequence). The CDR3 runs to 16 residues. Trimming stripped 4 bases from V and 4 bases from J, with 17 bases between. CDR3 loop: CASSFSLDSSYNEQFF. DNA of the CDR3: TGTGCCAGCAGTTTCTCCCTGGACAGCTCTTACAATGAGCAGTTCTTC.

The V and J genes are TRBV9 and TRBJ2-1, with D possibly TRBD1 on 5 matching bases. Germline lookup yields CDR1 SGDLS and CDR2 YYNGEE. Trimming took 0 bases from V and 12 from J, leaving 13 bases between them. This CDR3 spans 13 amino acids. The CDR3 nucleotides read TGTGCCAGCAGCGTAGGGGGCGCTGATGCGCAGTTCTTC. It specifies CASSVGGADAQFF.

This clone was counted between two and nine times. This chain joins TRBV2 and TRBJ2-7, with a possible D match to TRBD2 (5 bases). The CDR3 runs 16 residues. Trimming cost V 4 bases and J 0 bases, with 16 bases left between them. Germline V lookup: CDR1 SNHLY, CDR2 FYNNEI. In nucleotides, the CDR3 is TGTGCCAGCAGTGGACCTATCATTGGGAGCTCCTACGAGCAGTACTTC. This gives the protein CASSGPIIGSSYEQYF.

This clone was observed once. The genes are TRBV4-2 and TRBJ2-2; 8 bases fit TRBD1. Trimming at V came to 6 bases and at J to 5 bases, leaving 8 bases not matched to a gene. The CDR3 runs to 15 residues. Germline CDR1 is LGHNA and CDR2 is YNFKEQ. The CDR3 sequence: CASRDDRGSTGELFF. The DNA of the CDR3 is TGTGCCAGCAGGGACGACAGGGGATCGACCGGGGAGCTGTTTTTT.

The chain joins TRBV2 to TRBJ2-7; 7 bases agree with TRBD1. Germline CDR1 reads SNHLY; CDR2 reads FYNNEI. There are 14 residues in the CDR3. Trimming removed 7 bases from V and 6 bases from J; junction bases left unmatched: 12. CDR3 in DNA: TGTGCCAGCACCCTTTTGGGACAGACGGGCGAGCAGTACTTC. It is translated as CASTLLGQTGEQYF.

The chain recombines TRBV29-1 with TRBJ2-1, with a tentative D call TRBD1 (5 bases). V shed 4 bases and J shed 8 bases, with 12 bases lying between them. CDR3 length: 12 amino acids. Germline CDR1 is SQVTM and CDR2 is ANQGSEA. The CDR3 region has the DNA TGCAGCGTTGCGGCAGGGTTGGATGAGCAGTTCTTC. Encoded protein: CSVAAGLDEQFF.

The CDR3 region is CASSLEPRQGAGYEQYF. The CDR3 nucleotides are TGTGCCAGCAGCTTGGAACCCAGACAGGGGGCGGGGTACGAGCAGTACTTC. The rearrangement joins TRBV5-5 to TRBJ2-7; 10 bases map to TRBD1. V lost 0 bases, J lost 4 bases, and 10 bases stayed unmatched. CDR1 and CDR2 (germline): SGHKS, YYEKEE (reference sequence). This CDR3 has 17 amino acids.